This entry features one T cell receptor (beta chain) sequence. The antigen is not known. This entry is derived from a study of shared clonotypes between healthy human individuals. Notes on the study in general: With a few donors compared, 4% to 5.5% of naive CD4 clonotypes were shared.

The V and J ends lost 6 bases and 0 bases, in that order; junction bases with no gene match: 6. Germline loops: CDR1 SGHRS, CDR2 YFSETQ. The CDR3 has 15 amino acids. Naivety among CD8 cells was defined by CD45RO negativity and positive CCR7 selection, thereby excluding terminally differentiated effector memory CD45RA+ cells. Methods used by the authors: Quality scores were absent from the junction-only immunoSEQ sequences, so filtering differed. TCRdb keeps only in-frame clones here, not all; method: immunoSEQ multiplex PCR. V, J and clone size are those of that table, while D and trimming were read from the DNA. This repertoire shows around 2,000,000 clones, approximately 94% found once; its top ten account for about 1.5%.

This chain joins TRBV5-1 and TRBJ2-1; 7 bases align to TRBD2. The specimen was naive CD8+ T cells from PBMCs. This TCR was recovered from a man between 18 and 35 years old in good health. Some clones in this sample may be carry-over from other donors' samples. CDR3 bases: TGCGCCAGCACCTGGAGGGACTACTCCTACAATGAGCAGTTCTTC. Amino acids: CASTWRDYSYNEQFF.